Following are 5 T cell receptor beta chains from one sample sequenced in a study of T cells in localized non-small cell lung cancer. Method: immunoSEQ multiplex PCR; TCRdb's copy keeps in-frame clones and lacks some. In the table there are roughly 66,000 clones, 90% of which are singletons. The sequencing used peripheral blood, collected before any cancer treatment. These receptors all come from a woman aged 35-75 years with stage I lung adenocarcinoma.

The chain joins TRBV27 to TRBJ2-2, with D perhaps matching TRBD2 (5 bases). V lost 4 bases, J lost 7 bases, and 13 bases lay in between. Germline V gene data show CDR1 as MNHEY and CDR2 as SMNVEV (reference sequence). This CDR3 has 14 amino acids. This CDR3 reads CASSYLYGIGELFF. The CDR3 DNA is TGTGCCAGCAGTTATCTGTACGGGATCGGGGAGCTGTTTTTT.

In DNA form, the CDR3 reads TGTGCCAGCAGCCTCGCCCCCAAGGCAAATTCACCCCTCCACTTT. Its translation is CASSLAPKANSPLHF. This rearrangement joins TRBV5-5 to TRBJ1-6; D is uncertain. CDR1 is SGHKS and CDR2 is YYEKEE in the germline V gene (reference sequence). There are 15 residues in the CDR3. V dropped 4 bases and J dropped 7 bases, with 15 bases sitting between them.

The chain combines TRBV6-6 with TRBJ2-1, with TRBD1 matching 7 bases. Germline trimming cut 5 bases from V and 1 base from J; bases unmatched to any gene: 5. CDR1 MNHNY and CDR2 SVGAGI come from the germline V gene (reference sequence). The CDR3 spans 15 residues. CDR3 amino acids: CASSRQGESYNEQFF. In DNA, the CDR3 is TGTGCCAGCAGTCGCCAGGGGGAGTCCTACAATGAGCAGTTCTTC.

The chain combines TRBV28 with TRBJ2-7; maybe TRBD2 (5 bases). The CDR3 is made up of 16 amino acids. Trimming took off 2 bases at V and 5 bases at J, with 19 bases between the two ends. The V gene's germline CDR1 is MDHEN and CDR2 SYDVKM. The CDR3 coding sequence is TGTGCCAGCAGTTTAGGAGGTCGGATCCCTCCCCACGAGCAGTACTTC. Amino acid sequence: CASSLGGRIPPHEQYF.

The V call is TRBV4-1, the J call TRBJ1-2; D is perhaps TRBD1 (6 bases). The CDR3 runs to 16 residues. Trimming took off 1 base at V and 1 base at J, with 13 bases between the two ends. CDR1 and CDR2 from the germline V gene are MGHRA and YSYEKL. CDR3 sequence: CASSQVRQEINYGYTF. In nucleotides, the CDR3 is TGCGCCAGCAGCCAAGTGCGACAGGAGATTAACTATGGCTACACCTTC.